This TCR beta chain was sequenced during a study of T cells after yellow fever vaccination. Findings and limits, study-wide: Booster sampling recovered most clones from primary vaccination (around 97% CD4, approximately 90% CD8).

Germline V gene lookup returns CDR1 SQVTM and CDR2 ANQGSEA. The J segment lost 11 bases and the V segment lost 4 bases, leaving 4 bases of the junction unmatched. The CDR3 has 10 amino acids. This clonotype was recorded many times. Its antigen is currently unknown. A universal primer site and UMIs were added as TCR cDNA was made by 5'RACE template switching. TCRdb reprocessed the 5' RACE reads with MiXCR, giving one entry per CDR3 protein. The table lists around 310,000 distinct CDR3 sequences, approximately 4% of them singletons. The sequences come from PBMCs, collected 5 days after the yellow fever booster vaccination. The TCR sequence derives from a man between 18 and 29 years old who received the YFV17D yellow fever vaccine. The chain employs TRBV29-1 and TRBJ1-1, with 7 bases lining up with TRBD1. The CDR3 coding sequence is TGCAGCGTTGGGGACAGTCCCGCTTTCTTT. This sequence encodes CSVGDSPAFF.